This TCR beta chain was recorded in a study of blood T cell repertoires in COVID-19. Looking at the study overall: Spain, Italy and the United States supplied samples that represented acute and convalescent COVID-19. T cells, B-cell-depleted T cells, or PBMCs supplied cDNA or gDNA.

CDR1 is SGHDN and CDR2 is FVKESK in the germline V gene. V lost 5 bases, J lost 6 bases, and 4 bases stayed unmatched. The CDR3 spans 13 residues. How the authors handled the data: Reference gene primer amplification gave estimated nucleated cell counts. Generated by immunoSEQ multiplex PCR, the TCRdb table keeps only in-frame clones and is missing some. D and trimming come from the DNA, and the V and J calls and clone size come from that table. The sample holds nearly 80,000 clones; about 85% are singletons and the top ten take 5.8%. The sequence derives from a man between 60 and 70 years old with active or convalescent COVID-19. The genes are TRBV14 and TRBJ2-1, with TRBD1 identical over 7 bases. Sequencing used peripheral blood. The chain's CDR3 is CASSYDRVNEQFF. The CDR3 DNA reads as TGTGCCAGCAGCTACGACAGGGTCAATGAGCAGTTCTTC.